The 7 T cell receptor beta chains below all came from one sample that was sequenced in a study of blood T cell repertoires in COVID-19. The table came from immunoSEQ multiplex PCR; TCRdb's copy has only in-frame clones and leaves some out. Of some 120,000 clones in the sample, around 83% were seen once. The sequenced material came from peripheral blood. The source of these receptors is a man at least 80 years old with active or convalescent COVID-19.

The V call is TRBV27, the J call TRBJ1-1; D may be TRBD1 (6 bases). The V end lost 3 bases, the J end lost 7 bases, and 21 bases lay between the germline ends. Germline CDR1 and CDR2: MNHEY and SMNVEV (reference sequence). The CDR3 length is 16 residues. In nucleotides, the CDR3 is TGTGCCAGCAGTTTGCGTCCCGGGACACACCAAATTGAAGCTTTCTTT. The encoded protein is CASSLRPGTHQIEAFF.

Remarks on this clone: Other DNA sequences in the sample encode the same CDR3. The CDR3 coding sequence is TGTGCCAGCAGCTTAGTAACAGGGGGAAACTATGGCTACACCTTC. This translates into CASSLVTGGNYGYTF. This chain links TRBV7-2 with TRBJ1-2; 8 bases align to TRBD1. The CDR3 has 15 residues. CDR1 and CDR2 (germline): SGHTA, FQGNSA. Germline trimming cut 1 base from V and 2 bases from J; bases unmatched to any gene: 3.

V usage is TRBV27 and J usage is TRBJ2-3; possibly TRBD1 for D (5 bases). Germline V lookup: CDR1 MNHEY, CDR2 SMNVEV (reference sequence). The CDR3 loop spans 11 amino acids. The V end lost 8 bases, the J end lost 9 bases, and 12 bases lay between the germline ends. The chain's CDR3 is CASSFQGTQYF. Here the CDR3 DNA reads TGTGCCAGCTCATTTCAGGGCACGCAGTATTTT.

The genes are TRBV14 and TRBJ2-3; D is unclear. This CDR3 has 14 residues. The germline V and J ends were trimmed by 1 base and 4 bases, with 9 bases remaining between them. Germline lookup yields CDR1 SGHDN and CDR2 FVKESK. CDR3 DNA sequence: TGTGCCAGCAGCCAAGCGACTGCCGCAGATACGCAGTATTTT. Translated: CASSQATAADTQYF.

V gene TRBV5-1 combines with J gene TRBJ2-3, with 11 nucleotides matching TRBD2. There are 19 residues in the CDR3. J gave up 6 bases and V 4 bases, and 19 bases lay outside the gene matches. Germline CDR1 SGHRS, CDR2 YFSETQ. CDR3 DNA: TGCGCCAGCAGCCTAACCAGCGAGAGTAGCGGGGGGGGTCTGGATACGCAGTATTTT. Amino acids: CASSLTSESSGGGLDTQYF.

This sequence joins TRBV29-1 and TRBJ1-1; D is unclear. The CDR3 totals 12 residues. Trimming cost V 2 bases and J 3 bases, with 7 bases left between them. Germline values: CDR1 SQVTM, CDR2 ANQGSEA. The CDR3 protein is CSVERGDTEAFF. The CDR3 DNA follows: TGCAGCGTTGAACGCGGGGACACTGAAGCTTTCTTT.

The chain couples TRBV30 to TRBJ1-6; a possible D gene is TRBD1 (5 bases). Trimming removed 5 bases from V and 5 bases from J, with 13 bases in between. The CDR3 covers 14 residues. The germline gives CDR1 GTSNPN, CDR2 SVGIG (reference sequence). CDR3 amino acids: CAWEKEQDNSPLHF. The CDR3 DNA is TGTGCCTGGGAGAAGGAACAGGATAATTCACCCCTCCACTTT.